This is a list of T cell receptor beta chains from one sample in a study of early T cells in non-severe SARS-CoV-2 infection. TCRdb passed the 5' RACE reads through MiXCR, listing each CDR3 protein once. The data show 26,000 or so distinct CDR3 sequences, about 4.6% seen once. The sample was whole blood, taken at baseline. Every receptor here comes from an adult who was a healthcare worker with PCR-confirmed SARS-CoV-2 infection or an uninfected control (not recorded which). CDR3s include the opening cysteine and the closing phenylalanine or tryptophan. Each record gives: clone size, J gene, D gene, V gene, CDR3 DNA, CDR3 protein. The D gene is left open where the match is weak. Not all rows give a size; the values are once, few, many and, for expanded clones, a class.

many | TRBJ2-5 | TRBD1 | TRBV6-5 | TGTGCCAGCAGTTATCAAGGGACAGGGGGCCGGGAGACCCAGTACTTC | CASSYQGTGGRETQYF
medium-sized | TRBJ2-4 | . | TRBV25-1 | TGTGCCAGCAGTGAAGTTTTGCAGCCAAACATTCAGTACTTC | CASSEVLQPNIQYF
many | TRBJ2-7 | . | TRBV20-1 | TGCAGTGCTAGAGGGATCTCCTACGAGCAGTACTTC | CSARGISYEQYF
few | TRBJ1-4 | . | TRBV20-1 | TGCAGTGCTAGAATTACAGAGGAAAAACTGTTTTTT | CSARITEEKLFF
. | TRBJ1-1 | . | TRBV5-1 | TGCGCCAGCAGCTTGGAGGAGGGGTCAGGGAACACTGAAGCTTTCTTT | CASSLEEGSGNTEAFF
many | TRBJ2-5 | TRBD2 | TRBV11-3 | TGTGCCAGCAGCCAGGGAGGGCAAGAGACCCAGTACTTC | CASSQGGQETQYF
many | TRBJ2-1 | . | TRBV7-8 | TGTGCCAGCAGCTTAGCGACCCCGGGGCTCAGGGGTGAGCAGTTCTTC | CASSLATPGLRGEQFF
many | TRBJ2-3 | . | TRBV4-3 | TGCGCCAGCAGCCAAGATGCCAACGGGGTCGGAGATACGCAGTATTTT | CASSQDANGVGDTQYF
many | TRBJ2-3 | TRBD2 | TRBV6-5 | TGTGCCAGCAGTCGACTAGCGGGGTCCCATACGCAGTATTTT | CASSRLAGSHTQYF
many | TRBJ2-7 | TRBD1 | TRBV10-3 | TGTGCCATCGGACTCGGGGACAGGGAGGAGTACGAGCAGTACTTC | CAIGLGDREEYEQYF
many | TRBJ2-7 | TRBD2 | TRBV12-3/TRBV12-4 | TGTGCCAGCAGTCATCAAGCGGGAGGGCCCTACGAGCAGTACTTC | CASSHQAGGPYEQYF
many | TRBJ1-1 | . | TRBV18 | TGTGCCAGCTCATCTAATAGCGACACTGAAGCTTTCTTT | CASSSNSDTEAFF
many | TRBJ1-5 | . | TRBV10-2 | TGCGCCAGCAGTGAGGGCAGGGATACAGATCAGCCCCAGCATTTT | CASSEGRDTDQPQHF
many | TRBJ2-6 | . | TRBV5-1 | TGCGCCAGCAGCCTAACCACCTCGCGTCCTTCCTCTGGGGCCAACGTCCTGACTTTC | CASSLTTSRPSSGANVLTF
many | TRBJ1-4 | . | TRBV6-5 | TGTGCCAGCAGTTCCCGCAGGGTCGGTACTAATGAAAAACTGTTTTTT | CASSSRRVGTNEKLFF
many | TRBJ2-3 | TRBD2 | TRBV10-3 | TGTGCCACCAACAGGGGACTAGCGAGGAGCACAGATACGCAGTATTTT | CATNRGLARSTDTQYF
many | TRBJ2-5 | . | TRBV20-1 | TGCAGTGCTAGCTCGGGGACCCAGTACTTC | CSASSGTQYF
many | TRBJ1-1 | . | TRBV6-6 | TGTGCCAGCAGTTACGTGGGACAAATCACTGAAGCTTTCTTT | CASSYVGQITEAFF
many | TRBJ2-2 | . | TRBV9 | TGTGCCAGCAGCGTAAATCAGAACACCGGGGAGCTGTTTTTT | CASSVNQNTGELFF
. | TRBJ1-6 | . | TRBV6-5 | TGTGCCAGCATGGACCGATATTCACCCCTCCACTTT | CASMDRYSPLHF
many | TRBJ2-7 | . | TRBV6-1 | TGTGCCACCTTCCCACTCTCCTACGAGCAGTACTTC | CATFPLSYEQYF
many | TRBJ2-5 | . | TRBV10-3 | TGTGCCGTCTCGAGGGGCGGCCAAGAGACCCAGTACTTC | CAVSRGGQETQYF
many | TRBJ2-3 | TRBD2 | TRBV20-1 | TGCAGTGCTAGCGGGGGGGCCGTGGATACGCAGTATTTT | CSASGGAVDTQYF
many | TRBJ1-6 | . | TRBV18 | TGTGCCAGCTCACTGGACGGGAAAAATTCACCCCTCCACTTT | CASSLDGKNSPLHF
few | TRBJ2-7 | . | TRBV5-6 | TGTGCCAGCAGCCACGGGACACTTACCTACGAGCAGTACTTC | CASSHGTLTYEQYF
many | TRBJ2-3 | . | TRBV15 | TGTGCCACCAGCTCCTTCCCGGGGGAGAAAAGCACAGATACGCAGTATTTT | CATSSFPGEKSTDTQYF
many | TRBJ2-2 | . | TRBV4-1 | TGCGCCAGCAGCCAAGATGACGGAGGGCCTTCCGGGGAGCTGTTTTTT | CASSQDDGGPSGELFF
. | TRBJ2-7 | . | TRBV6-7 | TGTGCCAGCAGGGAAAGGGACGAGCAGTACTTC | CASRERDEQYF
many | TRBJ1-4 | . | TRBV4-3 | TGCGCCAGCAGCCAAGACTCTCACAGGGATAATGAAAAACTGTTTTTT | CASSQDSHRDNEKLFF
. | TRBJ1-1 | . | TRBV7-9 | TGTGCCAGCAGCTTCGAGGTAGGGACTGAAGCTTTCTTT | CASSFEVGTEAFF
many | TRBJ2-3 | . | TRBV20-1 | TGCAGTGCTATGGACGAAAGAGGCACAGATACGCAGTATTTT | CSAMDERGTDTQYF
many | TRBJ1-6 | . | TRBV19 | TGTGCCAGTAGTGCTTCCAGCTCACCCCTCCACTTT | CASSASSSPLHF
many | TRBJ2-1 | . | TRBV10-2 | TGCGCCAGCGGGAAGACAGGCAACTACAATGAGCAGTTCTTC | CASGKTGNYNEQFF
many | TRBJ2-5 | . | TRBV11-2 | TGTGCCAGCAGCTTAGATCCGGTGGCGTTAGGCCAAGAGACCCAGTACTTC | CASSLDPVALGQETQYF
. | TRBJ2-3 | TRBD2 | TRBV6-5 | TGTGCCAGCAGTTACCGACCCTTTCGGGGGGGAGGCACAGATACGCAGTATTTT | CASSYRPFRGGGTDTQYF
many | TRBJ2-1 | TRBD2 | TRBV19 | TGTGCCAGTAGTTTAGCGGGAGAGTCGTACAATGAGCAGTTCTTC | CASSLAGESYNEQFF
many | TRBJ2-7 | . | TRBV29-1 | TGCAGCGTCGCGCCCCCGGCCTCCTACGAGCAGTACTTC | CSVAPPASYEQYF
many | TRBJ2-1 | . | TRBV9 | TGTGCCAGCAGCGTAGCATCTGTGAGGCGGAAATTGTACAATGAGCAGTTCTTC | CASSVASVRRKLYNEQFF
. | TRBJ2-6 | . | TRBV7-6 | TGTGCCAGCTTGGATCGACCGACTGGGGCCAACGTCCTGACTTTC | CASLDRPTGANVLTF
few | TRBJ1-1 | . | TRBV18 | TGTGCCAGCTCACCACCGGGACGGATGAACACTGAAGCTTTCTTT | CASSPPGRMNTEAFF
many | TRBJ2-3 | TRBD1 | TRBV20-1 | TGCAGTGCTAGACCCCCCCGAGGCGGACAGGGCGTAGAAGATACGCAGTATTTT | CSARPPRGGQGVEDTQYF
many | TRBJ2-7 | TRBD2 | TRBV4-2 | TGTGCCAGCAGCCAAGAGGCGGGGACTAGCGGGAGAGTCTACGAGCAGTACTTC | CASSQEAGTSGRVYEQYF
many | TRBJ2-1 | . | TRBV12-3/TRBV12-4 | TGTGCCAGCAGTCCCGAGAGCTATGAGCAGTTCTTC | CASSPESYEQFF
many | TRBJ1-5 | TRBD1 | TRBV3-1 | TGTGCCAGCAGCGGACAGGGGGGTCAGCCCCAGCATTTT | CASSGQGGQPQHF
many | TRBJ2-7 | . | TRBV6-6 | TGTGCCAGCAGCCAAATAGGGACTGGTTCCTACGAGCAGTACTTC | CASSQIGTGSYEQYF
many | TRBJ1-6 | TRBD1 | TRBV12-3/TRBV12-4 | TGTGCCAGCAGCCGGACAGGGGGCAATTCACCCCTCCACTTT | CASSRTGGNSPLHF
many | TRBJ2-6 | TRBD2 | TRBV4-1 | TGCGCCAGCAGGCGGGAGGAAAAGGCCAACGTCCTGACTTTC | CASRREEKANVLTF
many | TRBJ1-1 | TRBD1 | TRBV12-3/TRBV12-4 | TGTGCCAGCAGTCCTTCCGGGACAGGGATCCCTGAAGCTTTCTTT | CASSPSGTGIPEAFF
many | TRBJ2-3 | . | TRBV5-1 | TGCGCCAGCAGCTCTGACCTGGACACAGATACGCAGTATTTT | CASSSDLDTDTQYF
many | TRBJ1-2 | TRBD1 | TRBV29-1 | TGCAGCGTTGGGGGACAGAGCTATGGCTACACCTTC | CSVGGQSYGYTF
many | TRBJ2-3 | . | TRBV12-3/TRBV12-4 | TGTGCCAGCAGTTTAGCGATTCCAGATACGCAGTATTTT | CASSLAIPDTQYF
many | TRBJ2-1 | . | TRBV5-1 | TGCGCCAGCAGCGGGGGACTTAGCTCCTACAATGAGCAGTTCTTC | CASSGGLSSYNEQFF